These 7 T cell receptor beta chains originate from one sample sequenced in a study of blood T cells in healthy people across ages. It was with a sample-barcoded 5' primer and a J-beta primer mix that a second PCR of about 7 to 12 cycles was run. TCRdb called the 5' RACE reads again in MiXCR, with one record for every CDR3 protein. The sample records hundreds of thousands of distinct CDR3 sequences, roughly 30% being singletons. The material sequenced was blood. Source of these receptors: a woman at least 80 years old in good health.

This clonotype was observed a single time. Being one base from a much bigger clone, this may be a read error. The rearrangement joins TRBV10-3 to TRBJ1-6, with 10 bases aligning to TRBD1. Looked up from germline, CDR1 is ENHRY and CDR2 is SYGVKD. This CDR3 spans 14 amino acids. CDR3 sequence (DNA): TGTGCCATCAGCGGGACAGGGGAAACATCACCCCGCCACTTT. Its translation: CAISGTGETSPRHF.

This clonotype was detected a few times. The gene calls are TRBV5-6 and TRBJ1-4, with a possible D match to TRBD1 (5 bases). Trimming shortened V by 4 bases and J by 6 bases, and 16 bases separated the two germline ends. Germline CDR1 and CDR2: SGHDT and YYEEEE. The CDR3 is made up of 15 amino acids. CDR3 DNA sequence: TGTGCCAGCAGCGACAGAGGGAGGATTTATGAAAAACTGTTTTTT. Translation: CASSDRGRIYEKLFF.

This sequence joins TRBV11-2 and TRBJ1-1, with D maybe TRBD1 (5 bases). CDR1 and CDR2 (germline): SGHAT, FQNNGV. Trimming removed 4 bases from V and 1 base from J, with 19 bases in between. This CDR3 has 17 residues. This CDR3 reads CASSSPPAGTKNTEAFF. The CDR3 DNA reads TGTGCCAGCAGCTCACCACCCGCCGGGACCAAGAACACTGAAGCTTTCTTT. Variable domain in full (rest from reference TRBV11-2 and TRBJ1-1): EAGVAQSPRYKIIEKRQSVAFWCNPISGHATLYWYQQILGQGPKLLIQFQNNGVVDDSQLPKDRFSAERLKGVDSTLKIQPAKLEDSAVYLCASSSPPAGTKNTEAFFGQGTRLTVV.

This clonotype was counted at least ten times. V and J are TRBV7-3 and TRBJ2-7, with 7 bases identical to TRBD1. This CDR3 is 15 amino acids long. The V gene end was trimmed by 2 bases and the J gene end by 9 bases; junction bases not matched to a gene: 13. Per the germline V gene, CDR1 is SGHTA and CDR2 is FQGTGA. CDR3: CASSLSGTVGLMQYF. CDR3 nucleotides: TGTGCCAGCAGCTTATCCGGGACAGTCGGTTTAATGCAGTACTTC.

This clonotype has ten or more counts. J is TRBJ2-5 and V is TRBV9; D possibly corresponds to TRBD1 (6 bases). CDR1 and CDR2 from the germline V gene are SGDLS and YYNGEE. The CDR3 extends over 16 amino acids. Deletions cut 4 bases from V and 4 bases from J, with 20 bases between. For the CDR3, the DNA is TGTGCCAGCAGCCCGCGGACAGTTACGATTGGAGAGACCCAGTACTTC. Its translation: CASSPRTVTIGETQYF.

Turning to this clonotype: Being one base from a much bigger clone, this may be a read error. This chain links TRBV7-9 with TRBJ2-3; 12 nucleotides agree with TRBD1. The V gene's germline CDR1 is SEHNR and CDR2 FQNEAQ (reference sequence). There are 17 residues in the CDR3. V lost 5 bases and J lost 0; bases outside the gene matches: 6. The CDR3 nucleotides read TGTGCCAGCAGCCAGGGACAGGGGGCGACTAGCACAGATACGCAGTATTTT. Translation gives CASSQGQGATSTDTQYF.

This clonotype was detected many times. CDR3 loop: CAISESGFRGETQYF. The CDR3 bases are TGTGCCATCAGTGAGTCGGGTTTTAGGGGAGAGACCCAGTACTTC. The chain carries TRBV10-3 and TRBJ2-5, with D perhaps TRBD1 (5 bases). This CDR3 is 15 amino acids long. Between the trimmed V and J ends, which lost 0 bases and 4 bases, there was a span of 12 bases. The germline CDR1 and CDR2 sequences are ENHRY and SYGVKD.